The 16 T cell receptor beta chains below were found in one sample sequenced in a study of graft-versus-host responses after intestinal transplantation (dated by TCRdb to the early 2020s). Interpreted using the paper, the time point label stands for: cells obtained before transplantation from donor or recipient. Library method: the immunoSEQ multiplex PCR assay. Entries here come from immuneACCESS through TCRdb and include only in-frame sequences with V and J called. Some clones fail to appear in such tables; in the studies checked, an unresolved V gene covers under half of the shortfall, and the cause of the remainder is unknown. Within this sample are around 120,000 clones, with 85% to 95% of them counted one time only. More than 3% of the sample belongs to the ten largest clones. For these TCRs, the target antigens are not known. This specimen was unstimulated CD8+ T cells sorted from spleen or lymph node cells, taken before intestinal transplant. The receptors were sampled from a human donor who received an intestinal transplant.

The chain carries TRBV11-2 and TRBJ2-1; possibly TRBD1 for D (5 bases). Germline V gene sequence: CDR1 SGHAT, CDR2 FQNNGV. The CDR3 length is 12 residues. Trimming took off 0 bases at V and 10 bases at J, with 7 bases between the two ends. The CDR3: CASSLDGAEQFF. The DNA of the CDR3 is TGTGCCAGCAGCTTAGATGGGGCAGAGCAGTTCTTC.

Worth noting for this clone: An end of the junction does not agree with germline; a read error may underlie this. The rearrangement uses TRBV7-7 and TRBJ2-2; a possible D gene is TRBD2 (6 bases). This CDR3 region has 16 residues. CDR1 is SSHAT and CDR2 is FNYEAQ in the germline V gene (reference sequence). The CDR3: CASSQRSGLNTGELFF. In DNA form, the CDR3 reads TGTGCTAGCAGCCAAAGGAGCGGGCTCAACACCGGGGAGCTGTTTTTT.

The chain couples TRBV7-8 to TRBJ2-3; D might be TRBD2 (5 bases). Germline loops: CDR1 SGHVS, CDR2 FQNEAQ. Trimming left V 0 bases short and J 0 bases short, with 13 bases between. The CDR3 totals 17 residues. DNA for the CDR3: TGTGCCAGCAGCTTAGCCCTGGGTAGCGTAAGCACAGATACGCAGTATTTT. It yields the protein CASSLALGSVSTDTQYF.

The chain combines TRBV5-1 with TRBJ2-6; the D gene could be TRBD1 or TRBD2 (7 bases each). In germline, CDR1 is SGHRS, CDR2 YFSETQ. With 2 bases removed from V and 2 bases from J, the gap between germline ends came to 14 bases. CDR3 length equals 17 residues. This CDR3 reads CASSLKQGTTGANVLTF. The CDR3, as DNA: TGCGCCAGCAGCTTAAAACAGGGGACTACTGGGGCCAACGTCCTGACTTTC.

This chain connects TRBV5-1 to TRBJ2-5; 8 nucleotides line up with TRBD2. The ends lost 6 bases at V and 3 bases at J; junction bases unmatched: 13. The CDR3 contains 16 residues. CDR1 and CDR2 (germline): SGHRS, YFSETQ. CDR3 region: CASTPLKREREETQYF. The CDR3 DNA reads as TGCGCCAGCACGCCACTGAAGCGGGAGAGGGAAGAGACCCAGTACTTC. Looking up the rest from reference TRBV5-1 and TRBJ2-5 gives the full variable domain: KAGVTQTPRYLIKTRGQQVTLSCSPISGHRSVSWYQQTPGQGLQFLFEYFSETQRNKGNFPGRFSGRQFSNSRSEMNVSTLELGDSALYLCASTPLKREREETQYFGPGTRLLVL.

About this clone: The sample holds other DNA sequences that translate to the same CDR3. The chain employs TRBV28 and TRBJ1-5; D remains ambiguous. CDR1 is MDHEN, CDR2 SYDVKM, per germline. V lost 5 bases to trimming and J lost 4 bases, with 3 bases between them. CDR3 length: 11 residues. The CDR3 sequence: CASSPNQPQHF. The DNA for the CDR3 is TGTGCCAGCAGTCCTAATCAGCCCCAGCATTTT.

The chain combines TRBV25-1 with TRBJ1-1; D not resolved. This CDR3 has 11 amino acids. From germline, CDR1 is MGHDK and CDR2 SYGVNS. Between the trimmed V and J ends, which lost 8 bases and 0 bases, there was a span of 4 bases. In DNA form, the CDR3 reads TGTGCCAGCGGGGTGAACACTGAAGCTTTCTTT. It codes for CASGVNTEAFF.

In this sample, this clone turned up once. The chain carries TRBV10-1 and TRBJ1-5; D ambiguous. The ends were cut back, 0 bases at V and 0 bases at J, with 9 bases in the middle. CDR1 WNHNN and CDR2 SYGVQD come from the germline V gene (reference sequence). The CDR3 is 16 residues long. The chain's CDR3 is CASSESPNYSNQPQHF. CDR3 nucleotides: TGCGCCAGCAGTGAGTCTCCTAACTATAGCAATCAGCCCCAGCATTTT.

V usage is TRBV5-1 and J usage is TRBJ2-7; TRBD2 aligns across 8 bases. Germline-derived CDR1 and CDR2 are SGHRS and YFSETQ. This CDR3 region has 17 residues. Unmatched junction bases numbered 10, after V lost 0 bases and J lost 2 bases. CDR3 DNA sequence: TGCGCCAGCAGCTTGGGGCCCCCGGGGGGGTATCCCTACGAGCAGTACTTC. Protein sequence: CASSLGPPGGYPYEQYF.

The genes are TRBV4-1 and TRBJ1-2; D perhaps matches TRBD1 (6 bases). The length of the CDR3 is 13 residues. Germline V CDR1 and CDR2: MGHRA, YSYEKL. V was cut by 1 base and J by 6 bases, with 9 bases left in between. The CDR3 DNA follows: TGCGCCAGCAGCCAAGGATCAGGGGATGGCTACACCTTC. Translating it yields CASSQGSGDGYTF.

This rearrangement joins TRBV4-1 to TRBJ2-7; D perhaps matches TRBD1 (6 bases). From germline, CDR1 is MGHRA and CDR2 YSYEKL. The CDR3 has 16 amino acids. The V end was cut by 2 bases, the J end by 1 base, with 15 bases between. CDR3 sequence: CASSQRTGQDSYEQYF. CDR3 DNA: TGCGCCAGCAGCCAAAGAACAGGGCAAGATTCCTACGAGCAGTACTTC.

The chain employs TRBV5-4 and TRBJ2-7; D is ambiguous. This CDR3 spans 12 amino acids. V lost 2 bases and J lost 6, with 9 bases in between. Germline-derived CDR1 and CDR2 are SGHNT and YYREEE (reference sequence). The CDR3 reads CASSLNPGEQYF. CDR3 bases: TGTGCCAGCAGCTTAAACCCGGGCGAGCAGTACTTC.

The chain uses TRBV6-5 and TRBJ1-3; D not resolved. The germline V gene has CDR1 MNHEY and CDR2 SVGAGI. The CDR3 has 15 amino acids. Trimming removed 6 bases from V and 0 bases from J, with 12 bases in between. For the CDR3, the DNA is TGTGCCAGCAGCCACCGGGCCCCCTCTGGAAACACCATATATTTT. The encoded protein is CASSHRAPSGNTIYF.

For the CDR3, the DNA is TGTGCCAGCAGTTTATCTCAGGGTTCAAACTATGGCTACACCTTC. It encodes CASSLSQGSNYGYTF. This chain joins TRBV28 and TRBJ1-2; D perhaps matches TRBD1 (5 bases). V was pared by 1 base and J by 2 bases, with 11 bases between. The germline V gene encodes CDR1 MDHEN and CDR2 SYDVKM. This CDR3 contains 15 residues.

CDR3 protein: CASSFREGQPQHF. Written as DNA, the CDR3 is TGTGCCAGCAGTTTTAGGGAGGGGCAGCCCCAGCATTTT. This chain connects TRBV27 to TRBJ1-5; the D gene is possibly TRBD1 (5 bases). V dropped 3 bases and J dropped 7 bases, with 10 bases sitting between them. This CDR3 comprises 13 residues. Germline V gene lookup returns CDR1 MNHEY and CDR2 SMNVEV (reference sequence).

The chain uses TRBV27 and TRBJ2-5; TRBD2 might be the D (5 bases). The V gene lost 4 bases and the J gene lost 4 bases, with 13 bases spanning the gap. CDR3 length: 14 residues. Germline CDR1 is MNHEY and CDR2 is SMNVEV (reference sequence). The CDR3 nucleotides are TGTGCCAGCAGTTCGGGGAGTCGTTTAGAGACCCAGTACTTC. This codes for CASSSGSRLETQYF.